These 24 T cell receptor beta chains were sequenced from one sample in a study of blood T cells in healthy people across ages. Together with a sample-barcoded 5' primer, a J-beta primer mix was included in a second PCR lasting roughly 6 to 12 cycles. In TCRdb, the 5' RACE reads were re-called with MiXCR into one record per CDR3 protein. Among about 1.6 million distinct CDR3 sequences listed, roughly 32% were seen once. The sequenced sample was blood. These receptor sequences come from a woman aged 30 to 39 in good health.

This clonotype was seen a handful of times. This sequence joins TRBV7-9 and TRBJ1-4; TRBD1 matches at 7 bases. Trimming cost V 5 bases and J 4 bases; bases outside gene matches: 7. CDR1 and CDR2 (germline): SEHNR, FQNEAQ (reference sequence). This CDR3 is 15 amino acids long. CDR3 in amino acids: CASSPRDRVNEKLFF. Here the CDR3 DNA reads TGTGCCAGCAGCCCTCGGGACAGAGTTAATGAAAAACTGTTTTTT.

The chain employs TRBV27 and TRBJ2-7; 9 positions match TRBD2. The V and J ends lost 5 bases and 2 bases, in that order; junction bases with no gene match: 10. This CDR3 is 16 amino acids long. CDR1 is MNHEY and CDR2 is SMNVEV in the germline V gene (reference sequence). CDR3 in DNA: TGTGCCAGCAGTAGCGTGCTAGCGGGGCGCACCTACGAGCAGTACTTC. Amino acid sequence: CASSSVLAGRTYEQYF.

The chain carries TRBV20-1 and TRBJ2-7; 9 nucleotides align to TRBD2. With V trimmed by 4 bases and J by 3 bases, 10 bases remained unmatched. This CDR3 has 15 amino acids. Germline lookup yields CDR1 DFQATT and CDR2 SNEGSKA (reference sequence). The CDR3 DNA reads TGCAGTGCTAAAGACTCCCTAGCGGGACGCTACGAGCAGTACTTC. Translated, it gives CSAKDSLAGRYEQYF.

The CDR3: CSGGGARADTQYF. CDR3 sequence (DNA): TGCAGCGGGGGGGGGGCCAGGGCAGATACGCAGTATTTT. The chain joins TRBV29-1 to TRBJ2-3, with a possible D match to TRBD2 (7 bases). The CDR3 spans 13 residues. V gave up 7 bases and J gave up 4 bases, with 15 bases separating them. In germline, CDR1 is SQVTM, CDR2 ANQGSEA.

The chain combines TRBV20-1 with TRBJ1-1, with D uncertain. This CDR3 is built from 12 residues. Looked up from germline, CDR1 is DFQATT and CDR2 is SNEGSKA (reference sequence). The CDR3 bases are TGCAGCCCGAAGCATGGTTTATCCGAAGCTTTCTTT. It is translated as CSPKHGLSEAFF.

V gene TRBV28 combines with J gene TRBJ2-1; 10 nucleotides align to TRBD2. The ends lost 5 bases at V and 10 bases at J; junction bases unmatched: 8. The CDR3 length is 14 residues. Germline assignment: CDR1 MDHEN and CDR2 SYDVKM. CDR3 residues: CASSPPEREGEQFF. The CDR3 DNA is TGTGCCAGCAGTCCGCCGGAGCGGGAGGGAGAGCAGTTCTTC.

Concerning this clonotype: One junction end disagrees with the germline gene, perhaps due to a read error. The J gene is TRBJ1-1, the V gene TRBV7-9; 8 nucleotides align to TRBD1. Germline V gene sequence: CDR1 SEHNR, CDR2 FQNEAQ (reference sequence). The CDR3 covers 15 residues. DNA of the CDR3: TGTTCCAGCGGCTGGGCAGGGGGCGGTTTGACTGAAGCTTTCTTT. This gives the protein CSSGWAGGGLTEAFF.

The chain employs TRBV20-1 and TRBJ2-5; 13 bases line up with TRBD2. With V trimmed by 4 bases and J by 2 bases, 4 bases remained unmatched. The germline gives CDR1 DFQATT, CDR2 SNEGSKA (reference sequence). The CDR3 is 15 amino acids. CDR3 nucleotide sequence: TGCAGTGCTACAGGACTAGCGGGAGAACAAGAGACCCAGTACTTC. The encoded protein is CSATGLAGEQETQYF.

The rearrangement links TRBV20-1 to TRBJ1-2, with D uncertain. The V and J ends lost 6 bases and 12 bases respectively, with 17 bases between them. The CDR3 has 11 residues. Germline CDR1 reads DFQATT; CDR2 reads SNEGSKA (reference sequence). The CDR3 bases are TGCAGTGCCCCGCGACCTCTACCAAACACCTTC. Its translation: CSAPRPLPNTF.

This clonotype came up many times. The chain recombines TRBV7-3 with TRBJ2-1, with TRBD2 as a possible D gene (5 bases). The CDR3 has 13 residues. CDR1 SGHTA and CDR2 FQGTGA come from the germline V gene. Trimming took off 3 bases at V and 4 bases at J, with 7 bases between the two ends. Here the CDR3 reads CASSLSGYNEQFF. The DNA of the CDR3 is TGTGCCAGCAGCTTGAGCGGATACAATGAGCAGTTCTTC. The full variable domain, in which reference TRBV7-3 and TRBJ2-1 provide the parts outside the CDR3, is GAGVSQTPSNKVTEKGKYVELRCDPISGHTALYWYRQSLGQGPEFLIYFQGTGAADDSGLPNDRFFAVRPEGSVSTLKIQRTERGDSAVYLCASSLSGYNEQFFGPGTRLTVL.

With regard to this clonotype: A read error may be the cause here, since a much bigger clone is one base away. The rearrangement joins TRBV29-1 to TRBJ2-1, with 7 bases lining up with TRBD1. The J call is doubtful: the DNA matches TRBJ2-7 better. The CDR3 sequence is 15 residues long. Looked up from germline, CDR1 is SQVTM and CDR2 is ANQGSEA. The CDR3 DNA is TGCAGCGTCGAGGGACAGCTAGACTCCTACAATGAGCAGTACTTC. Translation: CSVEGQLDSYNEQYF.

The J gene is TRBJ1-6, the V gene TRBV28, with D possibly TRBD1 on 5 matching bases. Trimming pared 3 bases from V and 15 bases from J, leaving 15 bases between. Germline assignment: CDR1 MDHEN and CDR2 SYDVKM. The CDR3 is made up of 13 amino acids. Here the CDR3 reads CASSFDSYSDLHF. The CDR3 bases are TGTGCCAGCAGTTTTGACAGCTATTCTGACCTCCACTTT.

This clonotype was seen more than once but under ten times. The V and J genes are TRBV5-1 and TRBJ2-7; D ambiguous. V lost 5 bases and J lost 3, with 15 bases in between. The CDR3 totals 14 residues. From germline, CDR1 is SGHRS and CDR2 YFSETQ. CDR3 DNA sequence: TGCGCCAGCAGATATCAGTCAAACAACTACGAGCAGTACTTC. It encodes CASRYQSNNYEQYF.

This clonotype was seen repeatedly, ten times or more. The chain recombines TRBV29-1 with TRBJ2-1, with 13 bases identical to TRBD2. Germline assignment: CDR1 SQVTM and CDR2 ANQGSEA. Unmatched junction bases numbered 4, after V lost 8 bases and J lost 6 bases. The CDR3 loop spans 13 amino acids. The CDR3 sequence is CSFGLAGVNEQFF. The DNA for the CDR3 is TGCAGCTTCGGACTAGCGGGGGTCAATGAGCAGTTCTTC.

The table lists this clonotype with many counts. V and J are TRBV9 and TRBJ2-7, with D tentatively TRBD1 (5 bases). Trimming left V 0 bases short and J 2 bases short, with 9 bases between. The germline CDR1 and CDR2 sequences are SGDLS and YYNGEE. This CDR3 has 14 residues. CDR3 residues: CASSVAPDTYEQYF. As DNA, the CDR3 is TGTGCCAGCAGCGTAGCCCCGGACACCTACGAGCAGTACTTC.

This rearrangement joins TRBV3-1 to TRBJ2-7, with TRBD1 identical over 7 bases. Germline V gene sequence: CDR1 LGHDT, CDR2 YNNKEL (reference sequence). J lost 5 bases, V lost 3 bases, and 7 bases had no gene match. CDR3 length: 14 residues. CDR3 DNA: TGTGCCAGCAGCCATCGACAGGGTTGGCACGAGCAGTACTTC. Its protein is CASSHRQGWHEQYF.

About this clonotype itself: One base away lies a much larger clone, so this may be a sequencing read error. The chain recombines TRBV29-1 with TRBJ2-3, with 9 bases fitting TRBD2. The CDR3 has 15 residues. Germline CDR1 reads SQVTM; CDR2 reads ANQGSEA. The CDR3 loop reads CGVEGASGDSDTQYF. The CDR3 DNA reads as TGCGGCGTTGAGGGCGCTAGCGGGGATTCAGATACGCAGTATTTT.

The chain combines TRBV18 with TRBJ2-1; the D call may be TRBD1 or TRBD2 (5 bases each). This CDR3 is built from 13 residues. V was shortened by 8 bases and J by 6 bases, with 14 bases between the two germline ends. Germline V CDR1 and CDR2: KGHSH, LQKENI. In nucleotides, the CDR3 is TGTGCCAGCCAACCGGGACCATTCAATGAGCAGTTCTTC. Its protein is CASQPGPFNEQFF.

The genes are TRBV27 and TRBJ1-2; D is unclear. CDR1 MNHEY and CDR2 SMNVEV come from the germline V gene (reference sequence). Trimming stripped 0 bases from V and 2 bases from J, with 7 bases between. CDR3 size: 14 residues. The CDR3 protein is CASSLSGNNYGYTF. The CDR3 DNA reads TGTGCCAGCAGTTTATCTGGGAACAACTATGGCTACACCTTC.

The genes are TRBV28 and TRBJ1-2; possibly TRBD1 for D (5 bases). CDR1 and CDR2 (germline): MDHEN, SYDVKM. V shed 3 bases and J shed 7 bases, with 18 bases lying between them. This CDR3 spans 15 amino acids. CDR3 DNA: TGTGCCAGCAGTTTGGTGGAGGGGCAGCAAGGTGGCTACACCTTC. Its protein product is CASSLVEGQQGGYTF.

In DNA form, the CDR3 reads TGTGCCAGCAGTTTCCCCAATAGACAGGGGGTCAACTACGAGCAGTACTTC. It codes for CASSFPNRQGVNYEQYF. V gene TRBV28 combines with J gene TRBJ2-7; 9 bases are shared with TRBD1. V shed 3 bases, J shed 3 bases, and the junction held 12 bases outside the gene matches. The CDR3 loop spans 17 amino acids. From germline, CDR1 is MDHEN and CDR2 SYDVKM.

As to this clonotype: No conserved phenylalanine or tryptophan is present at the end of the CDR3, so a read error is the likely explanation. The limits of the CDR3 on the DNA are not certain, so only TCRdb's listed CDR3 is given. The chain joins TRBV27 to TRBJ2-1. The CDR3 length equals 13 residues, ends included. Germline-derived CDR1 and CDR2 are MNHEY and SMNVEV (reference sequence). CDR3 amino acids: CASSLGSYMSSSS.

V is TRBV27 and J is TRBJ2-3; 13 nucleotides match TRBD2. V shed 5 bases and J 6 bases; nucleotides not matched to a gene: 8. Germline V lookup: CDR1 MNHEY, CDR2 SMNVEV (reference sequence). This CDR3 has 16 amino acids. DNA of the CDR3: TGTGCCAGCAGTATTGGGACTAGCGGGGCCGGGGATACGCAGTATTTT. Its protein is CASSIGTSGAGDTQYF.

This chain connects TRBV5-1 to TRBJ2-3; D perhaps matches TRBD2 (6 bases). This CDR3 has 13 amino acids. V lost 5 bases, J lost 6 bases, and 13 bases lay in between. Germline CDR1 and CDR2: SGHRS and YFSETQ. CDR3: CASRTRERDTQYF. The CDR3 coding sequence is TGCGCCAGCAGAACCCGGGAGAGGGATACGCAGTATTTT.